Sequencing of this T cell receptor (beta chain) was carried out in a study of vaccination and CD4 T cells after COVID-19 (dated by TCRdb to 2021 to 2024). Notes on the research overall: Every convalescent patient had a positive nasal swab PCR test for SARS-CoV-2, with mild disease in eight to ten patients and severe disease in one. The convalescent cohort comprised six males and four females, including two Hispanic individuals, seven Caucasians, two Asians and one multiracial person. Each participant got two doses of either the Pfizer-BioNTech BNT162b2 vaccine (n=8) or the Moderna mRNA-1273 vaccine (n=2). Post-COVID blood samples from convalescent patients were collected a median of around 100 days after diagnosis, with a range of roughly 35 to 170 days. Post-vaccine blood samples were taken a median of roughly 75 days after the second vaccine dose, with a range of about 13 to 250 days. The cultures were stimulated with overlapping spike peptide pools from SARS-CoV-2 and from the common cold coronaviruses HCoV-NL63, HCoV-OC43 and HCoV-229E. As controls, cultures received a CEFX viral epitope pool (the positive control), an HIV-1 Nef peptide pool (the negative control), or no peptide at all. The spike-specific CD4+ TCR repertoire was compared before and after mRNA vaccination in over nine COVID-19 convalescent patients and several infection-naive healthy vaccine recipients. What the study reported, not specific to this receptor: Only a relatively small number of convalescent patients were included in the study, and early timepoints following natural infection were not analyzed. Nearly all vaccine-specific clones in convalescent patients (304 of 307) were mono-reactive for SARS-CoV-2 spike rather than cross-reactive with common cold coronaviruses. Although the median number of SARS-CoV-2-reactive clonotypes went up from roughly 23 after infection to around 40 after vaccination, the increase was not significant. In convalescent patients, a median about 86% of post-vaccine SARS-CoV-2-reactive clones were detected only after vaccination, and vaccine-specific priming was suggested by this finding.

About this clonotype: What this receptor recognizes is not known. The record has no base qualities; no much larger clone is one base away.

The protocol used for the library was PCR. DNA from cultured CD4+ T cells underwent TCR sequencing with the Oncomine TCR Beta short-read assay at the Johns Hopkins FTIC core. Genomic DNA was extracted from the cultured CD4+ T cells with the QIAamp micro DNA kit. The Oncomine TCR Beta libraries from cultured CD4+ T cells were pooled using unique dual indexes and then sequenced on an Illumina iSeq 100. On the study's bioinformatics: Non-productive sequences were removed, and CDR3s not starting with C, not ending with F or W, or shorter than 7 amino acids were discarded. The MANAFEST web application identified antigen-specific clonotypes by comparing peptide-stimulated wells against reference wells and other culture wells. To be called positive, a clone needed an FDR below 0.05, an odds ratio above 5, and a productive frequency above 0.1% in at least two of three replicate wells. A clonotype was classed as cross-reactive if the clonotype showed significant expansion both in SARS-CoV-2 spike wells and in at least one common cold coronavirus spike condition. CDR3 homology was assessed with Levenshtein distances (stringdist) and unrooted phylogenetic trees (ape) in R version 3.6.1. The public reads were quality trimmed at Q25 with fastp and then assembled into clones with MiXCR by TCRdb, keeping productive beta chains. Every CDR3 protein is listed once, alongside the most common genes and DNA of its rows. TCRdb, not the authors, supplied the V and J calls. This sample comprises fewer than 20,000 distinct CDR3 sequences, approximately 63% of them detected only once. The ten largest clones add up to about 11% of the sample.

V and J are truncated by 4 bases and 0 bases respectively, leaving an intervening sequence of 12 bases. From cysteine to phenylalanine, the CDR3 is 15 amino acids long. Kept here is only the CDR3 DNA, which spans 45 bases and is read in frame from base 1. The germline V gene gives CDR1 as KGHDR and CDR2 as SFDVKD. In the paper's terms, the treatment or condition label means: roughly nine-day PBMC culture with coronavirus spike peptide pools or control peptides (ViraFEST assay). To expand antigen-specific T cells with peptide pools and then pick out the expanded clonotypes through TCR sequencing, the study relied on the ViraFEST assay. The convalescent patients' positive SARS-CoV-2 PCR tests were from March to December 2020, which was before the Alpha, Beta and Delta variants emerged in the United States. Each well held millions of PBMCs cultured in IMDM containing roughly 5% human AB serum and approximately 9.8 IU/ml IL-2, with 9 to 10 ug/ml peptide pools added. On days 3 and 7, half of the culture medium was replaced with fresh IL-2-containing medium. Once the cells had been in culture for about 10 days, the EasySep CD4+ T cell isolation kit was used to isolate CD4+ T cells by negative selection. Ficoll-Paque Plus gradient centrifugation was used to isolate PBMCs from whole blood, and the isolated PBMCs were then either used fresh or cryopreserved at -140C. In general, triplicate wells were set up for every culture condition.

The source material was CD4+ T cells from blood, cultured in vitro. The rearranged chain carries TRBV24-1 and TRBJ2-7; the D region possibly corresponds to TRBD1 (5 bases align). The TCR originated in a human donor who had recovered from COVID-19. Here the CDR3 is given as CATSDPTVNSYEQYF. The DNA reads as follows: TGTGCCACCAGTGACCCGACAGTGAACTCCTACGAGCAGTACTTC.